Shown below are 16 T cell receptor beta chains from a single sample sequenced in a study of blood T cell repertoires in COVID-19. The assay was immunoSEQ multiplex PCR, and TCRdb's table has in-frame clones only and misses some. The data contain 200,000 to 300,000 clones, 75% to 90% of them singletons. The specimen was PBMCs or T cells enriched from blood (not recorded which). Receptors originate from a woman between 40 and 55 years old with acute COVID-19.

The genes are TRBV19 and TRBJ1-1; the match to TRBD1 covers 8 bases. The V gene end was trimmed by 5 bases and the J gene end by 5 bases; junction bases not matched to a gene: 10. There are 15 residues in the CDR3. Germline values: CDR1 LNHDA, CDR2 SQIVND (reference sequence). CDR3 in amino acids: CASSAFQGARTEAFF. In nucleotides, the CDR3 is TGTGCCAGTAGTGCGTTCCAGGGGGCGAGGACTGAAGCTTTCTTT.

The gene calls are TRBV14 and TRBJ2-5, with D maybe TRBD2 (5 bases). The CDR3 runs to 16 residues. Germline CDR1 and CDR2: SGHDN and FVKESK. Trimming removed 3 bases at V and 5 bases at J, with 19 bases between. The CDR3 DNA sequence: TGTGCCAGCAGCCATTCCTCACTAGGTCTAGGGGAGACCCAGTACTTC. It translates to CASSHSSLGLGETQYF.

The chain couples TRBV5-1 to TRBJ2-1, with TRBD2 matching over 12 bases. This CDR3 region has 18 residues. J lost 1 base, V lost 4 bases, and 9 bases had no gene match. Germline V lookup: CDR1 SGHRS, CDR2 YFSETQ. Here the CDR3 DNA reads TGCGCCAGCAGCGACAGGACTAGCGGGATGGGGTCCTACAATGAGCAGTTCTTC. As protein: CASSDRTSGMGSYNEQFF. Together with reference TRBV5-1 and TRBJ2-1, the CDR3 gives the full variable domain: KAGVTQTPRYLIKTRGQQVTLSCSPISGHRSVSWYQQTPGQGLQFLFEYFSETQRNKGNFPGRFSGRQFSNSRSEMNVSTLELGDSALYLCASSDRTSGMGSYNEQFFGPGTRLTVL.

V and J are TRBV7-6 and TRBJ2-1, with TRBD2 matching 12 bases. The CDR3 runs to 15 residues. Germline values: CDR1 SGHVS, CDR2 FNYEAQ. J gave up 8 bases and V 4 bases, and 6 bases lay outside the gene matches. In DNA, the CDR3 is TGTGCCAGCAGCTCAGGGACTAGCGGGTTAGATGAGCAGTTCTTC. As protein: CASSSGTSGLDEQFF.

This chain connects TRBV7-9 to TRBJ1-2; D unresolved. Germline CDR1 SEHNR, CDR2 FQNEAQ (reference sequence). The CDR3 runs to 15 residues. The V gene lost 4 bases and the J gene lost 4 bases, with 16 bases spanning the gap. CDR3 loop: CASSSPSEAVYGYTF. The CDR3 nucleotides read TGTGCCAGCAGCTCACCCAGTGAGGCGGTCTATGGCTACACCTTC.

The chain joins TRBV5-1 to TRBJ2-1; TRBD2 aligns across 9 bases. After removal of 3 bases from V and 9 bases from J, the junction contained 7 bases not matched to a gene. The CDR3 extends over 14 amino acids. Per the germline V gene, CDR1 is SGHRS and CDR2 is YFSETQ. The CDR3 DNA follows: TGCGCCAGCAGCTCGGTAGCGGGAGAGTCTGAGCAGTTCTTC. Its protein is CASSSVAGESEQFF. The complete variable domain, with remaining parts taken from reference TRBV5-1 and TRBJ2-1, reads KAGVTQTPRYLIKTRGQQVTLSCSPISGHRSVSWYQQTPGQGLQFLFEYFSETQRNKGNFPGRFSGRQFSNSRSEMNVSTLELGDSALYLCASSSVAGESEQFFGPGTRLTVL.

V usage is TRBV19 and J usage is TRBJ2-1, with 8 nucleotides matching TRBD1. CDR3 size: 13 residues. Germline V lookup: CDR1 LNHDA, CDR2 SQIVND (reference sequence). The junction had 5 bases not matched to a gene; V was cut back by 7 bases and J by 6 bases. The CDR3 spells CASNDRGRNEQFF. In DNA form, the CDR3 reads TGTGCCAGTAATGACAGGGGACGCAATGAGCAGTTCTTC.

The rearrangement links TRBV5-1 to TRBJ2-1; 11 bases map to TRBD2. Germline assignment: CDR1 SGHRS and CDR2 YFSETQ. CDR3 size: 15 residues. Losses at the gene ends were 3 bases for V and 8 bases for J; bases not matched to a gene: 7. The CDR3 protein is CASSWASGRNDEQFF. For the CDR3, the DNA is TGCGCCAGCAGCTGGGCTAGCGGGAGGAACGATGAGCAGTTCTTC. Using reference TRBV5-1 and TRBJ2-1 for the parts outside the CDR3, the full variable domain is KAGVTQTPRYLIKTRGQQVTLSCSPISGHRSVSWYQQTPGQGLQFLFEYFSETQRNKGNFPGRFSGRQFSNSRSEMNVSTLELGDSALYLCASSWASGRNDEQFFGPGTRLTVL.

The chain carries TRBV19 and TRBJ1-4; tentative D call: TRBD1 (6 bases). CDR1 LNHDA and CDR2 SQIVND come from the germline V gene (reference sequence). V dropped 1 base and J dropped 6 bases, with 9 bases sitting between them. The CDR3 has 14 amino acids. CDR3 amino acids: CASSIAGAHEKLFF. CDR3 in DNA: TGTGCCAGTAGTATAGCAGGGGCCCATGAAAAACTGTTTTTT.

The J gene is TRBJ2-3, the V gene TRBV5-1; D is ambiguous. Looked up from germline, CDR1 is SGHRS and CDR2 is YFSETQ. The CDR3 contains 15 residues. V dropped 0 bases and J dropped 0 bases, with 8 bases sitting between them. This CDR3 reads CASSLDVGSTDTQYF. The CDR3 DNA reads TGCGCCAGCAGCTTGGATGTCGGGAGCACAGATACGCAGTATTTT. Looking up the rest from reference TRBV5-1 and TRBJ2-3 gives the full variable domain: KAGVTQTPRYLIKTRGQQVTLSCSPISGHRSVSWYQQTPGQGLQFLFEYFSETQRNKGNFPGRFSGRQFSNSRSEMNVSTLELGDSALYLCASSLDVGSTDTQYFGPGTRLTVL.

The genes are TRBV10-1 and TRBJ2-7; tentative D call: TRBD1 (5 bases). CDR3 length: 13 residues. Germline V gives CDR1 WNHNN, CDR2 SYGVQD (reference sequence). Trimming left V 10 bases short and J 4 bases short, with 17 bases between. CDR3 sequence reads: CATSTALGYEQYF. In DNA, the CDR3 is TGCGCCACCTCGACAGCGTTGGGATACGAGCAGTACTTC.

The chain combines TRBV5-1 with TRBJ2-2; TRBD2 matches 12 bases. The CDR3 totals 15 residues. J was trimmed by 7 bases and V by 1 base; bases with no gene match: 2. The V gene's germline CDR1 is SGHRS and CDR2 YFSETQ. The DNA for the CDR3 is TGCGCCAGCAGCTTGCTAGCGGGAGGGGTCGGGGAGCTGTTTTTT. Encoded protein: CASSLLAGGVGELFF.

The V call is TRBV12-2, the J call TRBJ2-1; the table's D call, TRBD1, has no DNA check behind it. TRBV12-2 counts as a pseudogene. The length of the CDR3 is 18 residues. CDR3 amino acids: CASRLALMRQGDYNEQFF. For the CDR3, the DNA is TGTGCAAGTCGCTTAGCGTTAATGAGACAGGGGGACTACAATGAGCAGTTCTTC.

The chain is built from TRBV7-9 and TRBJ2-3; 9 bases are a match to TRBD1. Germline V lookup: CDR1 SEHNR, CDR2 FQNEAQ (reference sequence). The CDR3 length is 16 residues. The junction had 12 bases not matched to a gene; V was cut back by 8 bases and J by 3 bases. CDR3 nucleotide sequence: TGTGCCAGCTCACCTACGGGGACAGGGTGGACAGATACGCAGTATTTT. It yields the protein CASSPTGTGWTDTQYF.

The chain is built from TRBV14 and TRBJ1-4, with 7 bases matching TRBD1. In germline, CDR1 is SGHDN, CDR2 FVKESK. The CDR3 runs to 14 residues. The junction had 7 bases not matched to a gene; V was cut back by 4 bases and J by 8 bases. CDR3 DNA sequence: TGTGCCAGCAGCCGGACAGGCGGAAGAGAAAAACTGTTTTTT. Translation: CASSRTGGREKLFF. The complete variable domain, with remaining parts taken from reference TRBV14 and TRBJ1-4, reads EAGVTQFPSHSVIEKGQTVTLRCDPISGHDNLYWYRRVMGKEIKFLLHFVKESKQDESGMPNNRFLAERTGGTYSTLKVQPAELEDSGVYFCASSRTGGREKLFFGSGTQLSVL.

This clone was seen only a few times. The rearrangement links TRBV19 to TRBJ2-7; TRBD2 might be the D (6 bases). Germline CDR1 is LNHDA and CDR2 is SQIVND (reference sequence). Between the trimmed V and J ends, which lost 1 base and 2 bases, there was a span of 6 bases. The CDR3 sequence is 13 residues long. The CDR3 sequence is CASSIGLAYEQYF. The CDR3 bases are TGTGCCAGTAGTATAGGACTAGCCTACGAGCAGTACTTC.